This record concerns one T cell receptor beta chain sequence. What it binds is unknown. The sample originates from a study of early T cells in non-severe SARS-CoV-2 infection. Germline-derived CDR1 and CDR2 are SGDLS and YYNGEE. The CDR3 extends over 16 amino acids. V dropped 2 bases and J dropped 4 bases, with 18 bases sitting between them. TCRdb analysed the 5' RACE reads with MiXCR anew, one entry per CDR3 protein. Counted here are about 90,000 distinct CDR3 sequences, around an eighth occurring once; the ten biggest clones make up roughly 7%. General observations from the study: Clonotype matching in VDJdb favored anti-spike CD8 responses and did not capture private and CD4 specificities.

The specimen sequenced was whole blood. The TCR originated in an adult who was a healthcare worker with PCR-confirmed SARS-CoV-2 infection or an uninfected control (not recorded which). The chain has TRBV9 and TRBJ1-1, with unresolved D. CDR3 in DNA: TGTGCCAGCAGCGTCCCTTACCGGGGTATTGGCACTGAAGCTTTCTTT. It translates to CASSVPYRGIGTEAFF.